This entry concerns a single T cell receptor (beta chain). Antigen: not known. Measured with immunoSEQ multiplex PCR; TCRdb has only the in-frame clones, and not every one. Among 100,000 or so clones listed, about nine tenths were seen once. The germline gives CDR1 SGHRS, CDR2 YFSETQ. The CDR3 spans 13 residues. The V gene lost 3 bases and the J gene lost 2 bases, with 5 bases spanning the gap. This specimen belongs to a study of OX40 agonist ivuxolimab in advanced cancers. Background on the study: It was ivuxolimab, an agonistic anti-OX40 (CD134) antibody, that patients were treated with. Enrollees could have had prior anti-PD-1, anti-PD-L1 or anti-CTLA-4 therapy, which about 40% had received.

General study points: Expanded clones belonging to CD8+ T cells outnumbered, on average, those of CD4+.

This material consisted of CD4+ or CD8+ T cells sorted from blood, taken in a trial of the OX40 agonist ivuxolimab. The origin of this receptor is an adult with an advanced solid tumor such as melanoma, head and neck, liver or kidney cancer. J is TRBJ2-2 and V is TRBV5-1; D not certain. The CDR3 DNA sequence: TGCGCCAGCAGCTCAACTAACACCGGGGAGCTGTTTTTT. It is translated as CASSSTNTGELFF. Variable domain in full (rest from reference TRBV5-1 and TRBJ2-2): KAGVTQTPRYLIKTRGQQVTLSCSPISGHRSVSWYQQTPGQGLQFLFEYFSETQRNKGNFPGRFSGRQFSNSRSEMNVSTLELGDSALYLCASSSTNTGELFFGEGSRLTVL.